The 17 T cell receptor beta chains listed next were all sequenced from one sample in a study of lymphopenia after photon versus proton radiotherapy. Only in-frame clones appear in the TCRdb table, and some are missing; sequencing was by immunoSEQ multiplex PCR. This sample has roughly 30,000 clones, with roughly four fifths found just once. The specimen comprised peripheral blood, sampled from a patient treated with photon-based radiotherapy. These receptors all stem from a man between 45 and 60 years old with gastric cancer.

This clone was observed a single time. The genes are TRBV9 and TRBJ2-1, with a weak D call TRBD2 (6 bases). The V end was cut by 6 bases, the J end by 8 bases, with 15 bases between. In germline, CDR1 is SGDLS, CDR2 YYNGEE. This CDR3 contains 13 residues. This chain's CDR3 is CASTYGSGDEQFF. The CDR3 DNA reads TGTGCCAGCACCTACGGGAGTGGCGATGAGCAGTTCTTC.

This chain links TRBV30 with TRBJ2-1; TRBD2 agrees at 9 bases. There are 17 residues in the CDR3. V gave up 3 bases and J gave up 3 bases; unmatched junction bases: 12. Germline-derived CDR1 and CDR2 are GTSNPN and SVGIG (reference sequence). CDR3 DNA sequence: TGTGCCTGGAGACTCCCTGTGGTAGCGGGGGACTACAATGAGCAGTTCTTC. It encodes CAWRLPVVAGDYNEQFF.

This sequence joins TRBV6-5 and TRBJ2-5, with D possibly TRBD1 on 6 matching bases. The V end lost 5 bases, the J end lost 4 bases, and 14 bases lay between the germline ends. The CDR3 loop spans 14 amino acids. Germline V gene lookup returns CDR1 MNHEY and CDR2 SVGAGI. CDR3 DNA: TGTGCCAGCAGTACACACAGGGCTGGAGAGACCCAGTACTTC. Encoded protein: CASSTHRAGETQYF.

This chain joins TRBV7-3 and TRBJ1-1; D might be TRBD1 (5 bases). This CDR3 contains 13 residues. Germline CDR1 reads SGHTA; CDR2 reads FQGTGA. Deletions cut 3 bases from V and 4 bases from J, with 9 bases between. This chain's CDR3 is CASSFQGTTEAFF. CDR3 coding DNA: TGTGCCAGCAGCTTCCAGGGCACCACTGAAGCTTTCTTT.

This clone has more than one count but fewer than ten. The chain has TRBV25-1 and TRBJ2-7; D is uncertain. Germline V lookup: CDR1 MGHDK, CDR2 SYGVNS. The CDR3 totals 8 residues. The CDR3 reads CASSELPV. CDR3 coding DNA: TGTGCCAGCAGTGAATTACCAGTC.

CDR3 protein: CASSALAGAGEQYF. CDR3 sequence (DNA): TGCGCCAGCAGCGCTCTAGCGGGGGCAGGGGAGCAGTACTTC. The genes are TRBV5-1 and TRBJ2-7, with 10 positions matching TRBD2. V lost 4 bases to trimming and J lost 7 bases; unmatched junction nucleotides: 8. Germline V CDR1 and CDR2: SGHRS, YFSETQ. This CDR3 has 14 residues.

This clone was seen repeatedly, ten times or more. CDR3 loop: CATPIIRGNQPQHF. The CDR3 nucleotides are TGTGCCACCCCCATAATCCGGGGCAATCAGCCCCAGCATTTT. This rearrangement joins TRBV13 to TRBJ1-5; no definite D call. V lost 10 bases and J 2 bases, leaving 15 bases between the germline ends. The CDR3 has 14 amino acids. Germline V lookup: CDR1 PRHDT, CDR2 FYEKMQ (reference sequence).

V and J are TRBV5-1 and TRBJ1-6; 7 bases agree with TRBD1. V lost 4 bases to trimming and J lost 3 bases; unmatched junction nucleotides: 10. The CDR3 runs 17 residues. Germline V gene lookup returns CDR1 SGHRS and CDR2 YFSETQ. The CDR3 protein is CASSKTGSSDYNSPLHF. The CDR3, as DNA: TGCGCCAGCAGCAAGACAGGGTCTTCGGACTATAATTCACCCCTCCACTTT.

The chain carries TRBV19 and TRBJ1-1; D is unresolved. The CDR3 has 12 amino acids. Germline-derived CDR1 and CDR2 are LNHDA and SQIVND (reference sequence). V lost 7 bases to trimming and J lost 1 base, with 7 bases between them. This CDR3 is CASIRANTEAFF. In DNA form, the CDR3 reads TGTGCCAGTATTCGAGCGAACACTGAAGCTTTCTTT.

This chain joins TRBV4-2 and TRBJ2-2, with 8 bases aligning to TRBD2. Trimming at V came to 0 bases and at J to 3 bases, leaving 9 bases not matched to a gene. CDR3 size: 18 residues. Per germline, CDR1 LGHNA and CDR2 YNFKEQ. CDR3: CASSQDWSGGAHTGELFF. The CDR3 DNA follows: TGTGCCAGCAGCCAAGATTGGTCCGGGGGGGCCCACACCGGGGAGCTGTTTTTT.

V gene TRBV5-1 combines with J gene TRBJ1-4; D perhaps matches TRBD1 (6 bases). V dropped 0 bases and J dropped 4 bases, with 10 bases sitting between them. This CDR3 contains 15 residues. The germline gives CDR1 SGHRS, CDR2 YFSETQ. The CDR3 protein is CASSLVGHINEKLFF. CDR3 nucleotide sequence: TGCGCCAGCAGCTTGGTGGGACATATTAATGAAAAACTGTTTTTT. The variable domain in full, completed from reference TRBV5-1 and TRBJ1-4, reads KAGVTQTPRYLIKTRGQQVTLSCSPISGHRSVSWYQQTPGQGLQFLFEYFSETQRNKGNFPGRFSGRQFSNSRSEMNVSTLELGDSALYLCASSLVGHINEKLFFGSGTQLSVL.

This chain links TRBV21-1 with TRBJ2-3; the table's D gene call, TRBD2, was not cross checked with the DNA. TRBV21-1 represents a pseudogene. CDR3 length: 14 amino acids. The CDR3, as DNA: TGTGCCAGCAGCAAAGAGCTAGCTAAAGATACGCAGTATTTT. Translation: CASSKELAKDTQYF.

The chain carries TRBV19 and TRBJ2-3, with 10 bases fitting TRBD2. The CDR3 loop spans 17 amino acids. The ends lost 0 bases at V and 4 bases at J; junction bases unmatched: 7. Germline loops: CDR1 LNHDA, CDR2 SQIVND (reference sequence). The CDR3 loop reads CASSIDEAGGPSDTQYF. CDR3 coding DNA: TGTGCCAGTAGTATAGATGAAGCGGGGGGGCCATCAGATACGCAGTATTTT.

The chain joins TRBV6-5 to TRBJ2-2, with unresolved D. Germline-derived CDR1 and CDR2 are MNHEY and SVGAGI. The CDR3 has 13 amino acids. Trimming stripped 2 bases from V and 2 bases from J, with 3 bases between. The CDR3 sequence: CASSYLNTGELFF. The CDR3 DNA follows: TGTGCCAGCAGTTACCTAAACACCGGGGAGCTGTTTTTT.

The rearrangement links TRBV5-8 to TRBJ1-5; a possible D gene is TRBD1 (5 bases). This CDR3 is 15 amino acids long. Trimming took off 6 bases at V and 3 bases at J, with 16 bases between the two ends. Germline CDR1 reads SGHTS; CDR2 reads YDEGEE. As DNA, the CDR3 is TGTGCCAGCAACATATGGGGACCGATCAATCAGCCCCAGCATTTT. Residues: CASNIWGPINQPQHF.

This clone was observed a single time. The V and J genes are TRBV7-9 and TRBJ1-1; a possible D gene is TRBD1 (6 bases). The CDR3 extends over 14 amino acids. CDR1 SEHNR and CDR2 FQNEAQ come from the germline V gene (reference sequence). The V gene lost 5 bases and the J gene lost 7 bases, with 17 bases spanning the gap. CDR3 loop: CASSQWSGAGEAFF. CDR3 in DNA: TGTGCCAGCAGCCAATGGTCGGGGGCGGGTGAAGCTTTCTTT. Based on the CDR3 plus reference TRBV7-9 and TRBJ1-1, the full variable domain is DTGVSQNPRHKITKRGQNVTFRCDPISEHNRLYWYRQTLGQGPEFLTYFQNEAQLEKSRLLSDRFSAERPKGSFSTLEIQRTEQGDSAMYLCASSQWSGAGEAFFGQGTRLTVV.

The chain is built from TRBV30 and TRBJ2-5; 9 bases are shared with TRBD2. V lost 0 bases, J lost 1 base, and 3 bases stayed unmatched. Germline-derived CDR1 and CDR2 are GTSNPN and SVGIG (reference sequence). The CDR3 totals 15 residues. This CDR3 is CAWSVLAGPQETQYF. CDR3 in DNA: TGTGCCTGGAGTGTACTAGCGGGCCCCCAAGAGACCCAGTACTTC.